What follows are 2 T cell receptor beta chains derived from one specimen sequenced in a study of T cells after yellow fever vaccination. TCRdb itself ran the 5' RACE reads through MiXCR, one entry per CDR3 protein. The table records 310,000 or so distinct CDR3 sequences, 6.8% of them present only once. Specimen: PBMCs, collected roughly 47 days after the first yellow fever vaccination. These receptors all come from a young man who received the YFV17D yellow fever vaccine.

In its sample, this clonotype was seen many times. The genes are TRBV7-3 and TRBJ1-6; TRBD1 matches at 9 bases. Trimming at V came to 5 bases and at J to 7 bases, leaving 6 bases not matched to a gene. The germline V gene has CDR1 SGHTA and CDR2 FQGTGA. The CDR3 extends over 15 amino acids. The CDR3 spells CASSAGQGANSPLHF. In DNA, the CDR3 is TGTGCCAGCAGCGCGGGACAGGGCGCGAATTCACCCCTCCACTTT.

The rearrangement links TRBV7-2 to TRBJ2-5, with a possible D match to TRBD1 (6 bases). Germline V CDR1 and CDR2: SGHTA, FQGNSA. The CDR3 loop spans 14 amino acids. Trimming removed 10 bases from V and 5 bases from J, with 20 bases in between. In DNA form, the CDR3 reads TGTGCCACCAAACAGGGACCTTCTTGGGAGACCCAGTACTTC. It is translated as CATKQGPSWETQYF.